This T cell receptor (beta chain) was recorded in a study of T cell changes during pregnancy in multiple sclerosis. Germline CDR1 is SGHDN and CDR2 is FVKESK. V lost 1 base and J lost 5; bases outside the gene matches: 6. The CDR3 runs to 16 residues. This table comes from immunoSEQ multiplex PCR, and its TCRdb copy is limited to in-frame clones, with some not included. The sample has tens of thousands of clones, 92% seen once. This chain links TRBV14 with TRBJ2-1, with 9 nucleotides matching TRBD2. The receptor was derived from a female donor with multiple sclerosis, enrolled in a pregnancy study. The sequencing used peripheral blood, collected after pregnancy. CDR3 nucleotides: TGTGCCAGCAGCCAAGCGGTAGCGGGAGTCAACAATGAGCAGTTCTTC. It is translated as CASSQAVAGVNNEQFF.